The 28 T cell receptor beta chains below all came from one sample that was sequenced in a study of T-cell reconstitution after alpha-beta-depleted transplantation in children. It was with unique molecular identifiers that the TCRbeta library was prepared. TCRdb passed the PCR reads through MiXCR, listing each CDR3 protein once. The sample contains about 980,000 distinct CDR3 sequences, under 30% of which appear only once. Sequenced here: PBMCs, mostly from graft donor cells, sampled 360 days after TCRalphabeta/CD19-depleted stem cell transplant. These receptors all stem from a boy younger than two who had a stem cell transplant for SCID, so the T cells may come from the graft donor.

This chain joins TRBV18 and TRBJ2-5, with D possibly matching TRBD1 (5 bases). Trimming took off 2 bases at V and 5 bases at J, with 12 bases between the two ends. Germline CDR1 reads KGHSH; CDR2 reads LQKENI. The CDR3 totals 14 residues. For the CDR3, the DNA is TGTGCCAGCTCACCAGGGGAACACAGGGAGACCCAGTACTTC. It translates to CASSPGEHRETQYF.

This chain joins TRBV12-3 or TRBV12-4 and TRBJ1-2, with D perhaps matching TRBD1 (5 bases). The CDR3 length is 14 residues. Trimming stripped 3 bases from V and 5 bases from J, with 13 bases between. The CDR3 region is CASSFPGVMYGYTF. The CDR3 DNA reads as TGTGCCAGCAGTTTTCCGGGGGTGATGTATGGCTACACCTTC.

The rearrangement links TRBV5-6 to TRBJ1-2; D call uncertain. CDR3 length: 14 residues. V dropped 0 bases and J dropped 3 bases, with 9 bases sitting between them. CDR1 is SGHDT, CDR2 YYEEEE, per germline. In DNA form, the CDR3 reads TGTGCCAGCAGCTTGGGAATCGACCACTATGGCTACACCTTC. Amino acids: CASSLGIDHYGYTF.

This clonotype occurred a few times. The chain is built from TRBV7-2 and TRBJ2-1; D ambiguous. V shed 5 bases and J shed 2 bases, with 16 bases lying between them. This CDR3 contains 16 residues. The germline V gene has CDR1 SGHTA and CDR2 FQGNSA. The CDR3 is CASSPGPSQAYNEQFF. For the CDR3, the DNA is TGTGCCAGCAGCCCCGGACCTTCCCAAGCCTACAATGAGCAGTTCTTC.

V gene TRBV9 combines with J gene TRBJ2-5, with 7 bases lining up with TRBD1. J gave up 4 bases and V 4 bases, and 10 bases lay outside the gene matches. The CDR3 spans 15 residues. Looked up from germline, CDR1 is SGDLS and CDR2 is YYNGEE. This CDR3 is CASSPRDSSRETQYF. CDR3 nucleotide sequence: TGTGCCAGCAGCCCCCGGGACAGCTCCCGAGAGACCCAGTACTTC.

This clonotype was observed a few times. This sequence joins TRBV5-1 and TRBJ1-2; D is uncertain. In germline, CDR1 is SGHRS, CDR2 YFSETQ. V was shortened by 0 bases and J by 7 bases, with 10 bases between the two germline ends. The CDR3 runs to 13 residues. The DNA for the CDR3 is TGCGCCAGCAGCTTGGGCCCAGGAATTGGCTACACCTTC. This codes for CASSLGPGIGYTF.

The V gene is TRBV6-1, the J gene TRBJ2-5, with D unresolved. This CDR3 region has 13 residues. Germline CDR1 reads MNHNS; CDR2 reads SASEGT. Trimming stripped 7 bases from V and 0 bases from J, with 9 bases between. The CDR3 here is CASKQSYQETQYF. In DNA, the CDR3 is TGTGCCAGCAAACAGTCTTACCAAGAGACCCAGTACTTC.

The V and J genes are TRBV12-3 or TRBV12-4 and TRBJ2-2, with D perhaps assigned TRBD1 or TRBD2 (5 bases each). V was trimmed by 6 bases and J by 2 bases, leaving 13 bases between them. This CDR3 is 15 amino acids long. This CDR3 reads CASRKGRDNTGELFF. CDR3 sequence (DNA): TGTGCCAGCAGGAAGGGACGCGACAACACCGGGGAGCTGTTTTTT.

This clonotype was found a few times. V is TRBV3-1 and J is TRBJ2-3, with 8 nucleotides matching TRBD2. Germline assignment: CDR1 LGHDT and CDR2 YNNKEL (reference sequence). Trimming took 4 bases from V and 0 from J; bases not matched to a gene: 9. This CDR3 is 17 amino acids long. CDR3 loop: CASSPGGGRRSTDTQYF. The CDR3 DNA follows: TGTGCCAGCAGCCCGGGCGGGGGGCGGCGAAGCACAGATACGCAGTATTTT.

This clonotype was recorded a few times. The chain carries TRBV29-1 and TRBJ2-2; D is undetermined. CDR1 is SQVTM, CDR2 ANQGSEA, per germline. V dropped 6 bases and J dropped 5 bases, with 7 bases sitting between them. The CDR3 runs to 11 residues. The CDR3 coding sequence is TGCAGCGTCGGGTGGACCGGGGAGCTGTTTTTT. It specifies CSVGWTGELFF.

V and J are TRBV20-1 and TRBJ2-7; possibly TRBD1 or TRBD2 for D (7 bases each). Germline V lookup: CDR1 DFQATT, CDR2 SNEGSKA (reference sequence). Between the trimmed V and J ends, which lost 5 bases and 12 bases, there was a span of 23 bases. This CDR3 contains 13 residues. The CDR3, as DNA: TGCAGTGCTGTCCTCGGGGAGGGGGCGAGGCCGTACTTC. This encodes CSAVLGEGARPYF.

There are a few counts of this clonotype. The rearrangement uses TRBV5-1 and TRBJ2-7, with a possible D match to TRBD2 (5 bases). CDR3 length: 15 amino acids. CDR1 is SGHRS, CDR2 YFSETQ, per germline. With 4 bases removed from V and 3 bases from J, the gap between germline ends came to 17 bases. The DNA of the CDR3 is TGCGCCAGCAGCACATTCCCGCCGGGGAGCTACGAGCAGTACTTC. Protein: CASSTFPPGSYEQYF.

V and J are TRBV6-5 and TRBJ1-2; 7 bases map to TRBD1. The junction had 8 bases not matched to a gene; V was cut back by 4 bases and J by 6 bases. CDR3 length: 14 amino acids. Germline V gene sequence: CDR1 MNHEY, CDR2 SVGAGI. CDR3 nucleotides: TGTGCCAGCAGTTTCGGACAGGCGGGGCATGGCTACACCTTC. Translated: CASSFGQAGHGYTF.

The chain employs TRBV20-1 and TRBJ2-7; 12 positions agree with TRBD2. The trim removed 5 bases at V and 2 bases at J, leaving 4 bases unmatched. CDR3 length: 14 amino acids. The germline V gene has CDR1 DFQATT and CDR2 SNEGSKA (reference sequence). CDR3 loop: CSALTSGGPYEQYF. The DNA of the CDR3 is TGCAGTGCTCTGACTAGCGGGGGTCCCTACGAGCAGTACTTC.

This clonotype was seen many times. The chain combines TRBV27 with TRBJ2-1; D is perhaps TRBD2 (5 bases). This CDR3 comprises 17 residues. The V gene lost 2 bases and the J gene lost 8 bases, with 22 bases spanning the gap. Germline-derived CDR1 and CDR2 are MNHEY and SMNVEV (reference sequence). The DNA of the CDR3 is TGTGCCAGCAGTTTACGCCTAGCCCCTGGGTTATTAGATGAGCAGTTCTTC. This encodes CASSLRLAPGLLDEQFF.

This clonotype has a handful of counts. The CDR3 loop reads CASSLDSAGDQPQHF. CDR3 DNA: TGTGCCAGCAGCTTGGACTCGGCAGGGGATCAGCCCCAGCATTTT. This chain uses TRBV5-6 with TRBJ1-5; D is perhaps TRBD1 (6 bases). Trimming removed 0 bases at V and 5 bases at J, with 12 bases between. CDR1 and CDR2 from the germline V gene are SGHDT and YYEEEE. This CDR3 is built from 15 residues. The full variable domain, its missing parts supplied by reference TRBV5-6 and TRBJ1-5, is DAGVTQSPTHLIKTRGQQVTLRCSPKSGHDTVSWYQQALGQGPQFIFQYYEEEERQRGNFPDRFSGHQFPNYSSELNVNALLLGDSALYLCASSLDSAGDQPQHFGDGTRLSIL.

This clonotype was counted between two and nine times. This rearrangement joins TRBV5-5 to TRBJ2-3, with 8 positions matching TRBD2. This CDR3 spans 15 amino acids. Germline CDR1 reads SGHKS; CDR2 reads YYEKEE (reference sequence). The V and J ends lost 3 bases and 1 base, in that order; junction bases with no gene match: 4. The CDR3 DNA sequence: TGTGCCAGCAGCTGCGGGGGGCAATGCACAGATACGCAGTATTTT. Translation: CASSCGGQCTDTQYF. Complete variable domain (other parts from reference TRBV5-5 and TRBJ2-3): DAGVTQSPTHLIKTRGQQVTLRCSPISGHKSVSWYQQVLGQGPQFIFQYYEKEERGRGNFPDRFSARQFPNYSSELNVNALLLGDSALYLCASSCGGQCTDTQYFGPGTRLTVL.

Only a few counts were recorded for this clonotype. The V and J genes are TRBV4-1 and TRBJ2-1; unclear D gene. There are 14 residues in the CDR3. Germline V gene lookup returns CDR1 MGHRA and CDR2 YSYEKL. The ends were cut back, 1 base at V and 7 bases at J, with 11 bases in the middle. The CDR3 here is CASSQGPFWNEQFF. The CDR3 region has the DNA TGCGCCAGCAGCCAAGGCCCTTTTTGGAATGAGCAGTTCTTC.

V and J are TRBV5-1 and TRBJ2-5; D may correspond to TRBD1 or TRBD2 (5 bases each). Trimming pared 3 bases from V and 5 bases from J, leaving 11 bases between. CDR1 is SGHRS, CDR2 YFSETQ, per germline. The CDR3 consists of 13 residues. CDR3 in amino acids: CASSWDLVETQYF. CDR3 nucleotides: TGCGCCAGCAGCTGGGACCTTGTGGAGACCCAGTACTTC.

This sequence joins TRBV4-2 and TRBJ2-3; D is perhaps TRBD1 (5 bases). This CDR3 contains 13 residues. The germline V gene encodes CDR1 LGHNA and CDR2 YNFKEQ. Trimming removed 0 bases from V and 9 bases from J, with 10 bases in between. In DNA, the CDR3 is TGTGCCAGCAGCCAAGAGGAAGGGGTAACGCAGTATTTT. This gives the protein CASSQEEGVTQYF.

The CDR3: CASSQETRVGEQYF. Written as DNA, the CDR3 is TGCGCCAGCAGCCAAGAAACAAGGGTAGGCGAGCAGTACTTC. The genes are TRBV4-3 and TRBJ2-7; D is unclear. Germline V lookup: CDR1 LGHNA, CDR2 YSLEER. CDR3 size: 14 residues. V was trimmed by 0 bases and J by 6 bases, leaving 12 bases between them.

J is TRBJ2-7 and V is TRBV25-1, with D perhaps matching TRBD2 (6 bases). Germline loops: CDR1 MGHDK, CDR2 SYGVNS. The CDR3 consists of 13 residues. The V and J ends lost 7 bases and 5 bases respectively, with 15 bases between them. CDR3 DNA: TGTGCCAGCACCTTTGGGTGGGGGGACGAGCAGTACTTC. Translated: CASTFGWGDEQYF.

The rearrangement uses TRBV19 and TRBJ2-2; no clear D gene. CDR1 and CDR2 from the germline V gene are LNHDA and SQIVND (reference sequence). V was trimmed by 6 bases and J by 4 bases, leaving 6 bases between them. This CDR3 has 12 residues. The CDR3 protein is CASRWGTGELFF. DNA of the CDR3: TGTGCCAGTAGATGGGGCACCGGGGAGCTGTTTTTT.

This clonotype was found a few times. The V and J genes are TRBV12-3 or TRBV12-4 and TRBJ1-5, with 11 positions matching TRBD1. V trimming: 7 bases; J trimming: 7 bases; junction bases outside the gene matches: 9. The CDR3 length is 15 residues. The CDR3: CASTPGQGAEQPQHF. The DNA of the CDR3 is TGTGCCAGCACTCCCGGACAGGGGGCGGAGCAGCCCCAGCATTTT.

This clonotype was seen many times. The chain is built from TRBV18 and TRBJ1-5; D uncertain. V was trimmed by 0 bases and J by 4 bases, leaving 1 base between them. CDR1 and CDR2 (germline): KGHSH, LQKENI. This CDR3 has 12 amino acids. The DNA of the CDR3 is TGTGCCAGCTCACCACCTAATCAGCCCCAGCATTTT. Its translation: CASSPPNQPQHF.

This clonotype was detected a few times. V gene TRBV6-5 combines with J gene TRBJ2-3, with D possibly TRBD1 on 6 matching bases. Deletions cut 2 bases from V and 5 bases from J, with 14 bases between. There are 15 residues in the CDR3. Germline CDR1 is MNHEY and CDR2 is SVGAGI. The CDR3, as DNA: TGTGCCAGCAGTTACAAACAGGGTTCGGTAGATACGCAGTATTTT. Its protein is CASSYKQGSVDTQYF.

The genes are TRBV27 and TRBJ2-2; no reliable D call. The CDR3 has 13 residues. Germline V gives CDR1 MNHEY, CDR2 SMNVEV (reference sequence). The V gene lost 0 bases and the J gene lost 9 bases, with 8 bases spanning the gap. The CDR3 is CASSLSSYRELFF. The CDR3 nucleotides are TGTGCCAGCAGTTTATCTTCCTACAGGGAGCTGTTTTTT.

There are a few counts of this clonotype. V is TRBV9 and J is TRBJ1-5; 8 bases fit TRBD1. Germline CDR1 reads SGDLS; CDR2 reads YYNGEE. J lost 0 bases, V lost 0 bases, and 2 bases had no gene match. The length of the CDR3 is 16 residues. The CDR3 region is CASSVGTGGSNQPQHF. Written as DNA, the CDR3 is TGTGCCAGCAGCGTAGGAACAGGGGGTAGCAATCAGCCCCAGCATTTT.